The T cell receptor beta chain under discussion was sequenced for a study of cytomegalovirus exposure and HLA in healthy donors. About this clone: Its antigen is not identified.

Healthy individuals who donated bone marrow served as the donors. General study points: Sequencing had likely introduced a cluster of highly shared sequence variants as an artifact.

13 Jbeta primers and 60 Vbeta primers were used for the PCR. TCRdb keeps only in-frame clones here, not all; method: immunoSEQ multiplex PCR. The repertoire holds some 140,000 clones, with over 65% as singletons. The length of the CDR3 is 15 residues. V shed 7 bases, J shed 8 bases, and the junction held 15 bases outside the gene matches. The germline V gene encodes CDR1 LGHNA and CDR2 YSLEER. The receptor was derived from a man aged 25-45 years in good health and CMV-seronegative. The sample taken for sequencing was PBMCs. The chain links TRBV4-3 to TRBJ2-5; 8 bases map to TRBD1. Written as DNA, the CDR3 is TGCGCCAGCACCAACAGGGGGATCTCACAGGAAACCCAGTACTTC. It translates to CASTNRGISQETQYF.